The 20 T cell receptor beta chains listed next were all sequenced from one sample in a study of neoadjuvant anti-PD-1 for oral cavity cancer. The assay was immunoSEQ multiplex PCR, and TCRdb's table has in-frame clones only and misses some. The sample shows about 14,000 clones, 60% to 75% of them seen only once. This material consisted of PBMCs, taken before nivolumab (anti-PD-1) treatment. The receptor source for this set is a person aged 35-80 years with oral cavity squamous cell carcinoma.

This clone has a handful of counts. This chain uses TRBV19 with TRBJ1-3, with D possibly TRBD1 on 6 matching bases. The CDR3 loop spans 15 amino acids. Germline V gene lookup returns CDR1 LNHDA and CDR2 SQIVND (reference sequence). Trimming shortened V by 5 bases and J by 2 bases, and 13 bases separated the two germline ends. CDR3 loop: CASSVPGVAGNTIYF. As DNA, the CDR3 is TGTGCCAGTAGTGTGCCAGGGGTGGCTGGAAACACCATATATTTT. Complete variable domain (other parts from reference TRBV19 and TRBJ1-3): DGGITQSPKYLFRKEGQNVTLSCEQNLNHDAMYWYRQDPGQGLRLIYYSQIVNDFQKGDIAEGYSVSREKKESFPLTVTSAQKNPTAFYLCASSVPGVAGNTIYFGEGSWLTVV.

The J gene is TRBJ2-1, the V gene TRBV7-3, with a possible D match to TRBD1 (6 bases). CDR1 is SGHTA and CDR2 is FQGTGA in the germline V gene. V was clipped by 4 bases and J by 0 bases, with 10 bases between them. The CDR3 loop spans 15 amino acids. The CDR3 spells CASSYDRSSYNEQFF. In DNA, the CDR3 is TGTGCCAGCAGCTATGACAGGAGCTCCTACAATGAGCAGTTCTTC.

The rearrangement uses TRBV19 and TRBJ1-2; D possibly corresponds to TRBD1 (5 bases). Trimming left V 1 base short and J 2 bases short, with 11 bases between. CDR1 LNHDA and CDR2 SQIVND come from the germline V gene (reference sequence). This CDR3 has 15 residues. The CDR3 is CASSIVNRRNYGYTF. CDR3 nucleotides: TGTGCCAGTAGTATAGTGAACAGGAGAAACTATGGCTACACCTTC.

The chain recombines TRBV5-1 with TRBJ2-1, with a tentative D call TRBD2 (5 bases). CDR3 size: 17 residues. The V gene's germline CDR1 is SGHRS and CDR2 YFSETQ. Trimming stripped 0 bases from V and 6 bases from J, with 19 bases between. CDR3 amino acids: CASSLAGSGSPSNEQFF. Here the CDR3 DNA reads TGCGCCAGCAGCTTGGCGGGGAGCGGTTCCCCCAGCAATGAGCAGTTCTTC.

A few counts support this clone. This chain uses TRBV5-1 with TRBJ1-2; no reliable D call. Germline V gene sequence: CDR1 SGHRS, CDR2 YFSETQ. The CDR3 length is 13 residues. Deletions cut 3 bases from V and 4 bases from J, with 10 bases between. The CDR3 here is CASSSTVGYGYTF. The CDR3 nucleotides are TGCGCCAGCAGCTCCACAGTCGGCTATGGCTACACCTTC.

V usage is TRBV2 and J usage is TRBJ2-1; 7 bases are shared with TRBD1. The CDR3 has 13 amino acids. Trimming took 8 bases from V and 6 from J; bases not matched to a gene: 7. The germline gives CDR1 SNHLY, CDR2 FYNNEI. The CDR3: CASEKGASNEQFF. The CDR3 nucleotides are TGTGCCAGCGAAAAGGGGGCTAGCAATGAGCAGTTCTTC.

This clone was found a few times. The rearrangement links TRBV28 to TRBJ2-5, with a weak D call TRBD1 (8 bases). Germline V gives CDR1 MDHEN, CDR2 SYDVKM. V lost 3 bases, J lost 2 bases, and 16 bases lay in between. The CDR3 is 16 residues long. The CDR3 DNA is TGTGCCAGCAGTTTGGGGGGGACAGGACAGCAAGAGACCCAGTACTTC. Protein: CASSLGGTGQQETQYF.

This clone was recorded only once. This chain links TRBV2 with TRBJ2-3; D is perhaps TRBD2 (6 bases). Trimming removed 7 bases from V and 11 bases from J, with 16 bases in between. CDR1 and CDR2 from the germline V gene are SNHLY and FYNNEI. The CDR3 loop spans 12 amino acids. CDR3 DNA: TGTGCCAGCATCGCCAGCGGGCCTGTGCAGTATTTT. Translating it yields CASIASGPVQYF.

The V gene is TRBV2, the J gene TRBJ1-2, with D unresolved. The germline V gene has CDR1 SNHLY and CDR2 FYNNEI. V was clipped by 4 bases and J by 5 bases, with 11 bases between them. The CDR3 runs to 13 residues. CDR3 sequence: CASSVGRDYGYTF. In nucleotides, the CDR3 is TGTGCCAGCAGTGTTGGACGGGATTATGGCTACACCTTC.

This clone appeared a few times. J is TRBJ1-3 and V is TRBV25-1, with D unclear. The CDR3 sequence is 13 residues long. Trimming pared 7 bases from V and 2 bases from J, leaving 9 bases between. Germline CDR1 reads MGHDK; CDR2 reads SYGVNS. The CDR3, as DNA: TGTGCCAGCAAGGCCGTCCCTGGAAACACCATATATTTT. Its protein is CASKAVPGNTIYF. The entire variable domain, with the rest obtained from reference TRBV25-1 and TRBJ1-3, is as follows: EADIYQTPRYLVIGTGKKITLECSQTMGHDKMYWYQQDPGMELHLIHYSYGVNSTEKGDLSSESTVSRIRTEHFPLTLESARPSHTSQYLCASKAVPGNTIYFGEGSWLTVV.

The rearrangement joins TRBV28 to TRBJ2-5; D gene ambiguous. The germline V gene has CDR1 MDHEN and CDR2 SYDVKM. This CDR3 spans 11 amino acids. V lost 7 bases, J lost 5 bases, and 8 bases lay in between. CDR3 in DNA: TGTGCCAGCAATACGTGGGAGACCCAGTACTTC. Translation: CASNTWETQYF.

The chain recombines TRBV6-4 with TRBJ1-1; maybe TRBD1 (6 bases). V was cut by 6 bases and J by 0 bases, with 11 bases left in between. CDR3 length: 14 amino acids. CDR1 is MRHNA and CDR2 is SNTAGT in the germline V gene. The CDR3 bases are TGTGCCAGCAGCGAGACAGGTCTGAACACTGAAGCTTTCTTT. Protein sequence: CASSETGLNTEAFF.

The V call is TRBV18, the J call TRBJ1-1, with unresolved D. Germline-derived CDR1 and CDR2 are KGHSH and LQKENI. Trimming stripped 1 base from V and 3 bases from J, with 9 bases between. This CDR3 region has 14 residues. The DNA for the CDR3 is TGTGCCAGCTCACCACGCAGCGGTGACACTGAAGCTTTCTTT. The encoded protein is CASSPRSGDTEAFF.

The chain is built from TRBV11-2 and TRBJ2-2; D perhaps matches TRBD1 (6 bases). The CDR3 covers 16 residues. From germline, CDR1 is SGHAT and CDR2 FQNNGV. V lost 5 bases and J lost 0, with 13 bases in between. The CDR3 DNA reads as TGTGCCAGCAGCCCGGGACACTTCGCGAACACCGGGGAGCTGTTTTTT. It is translated as CASSPGHFANTGELFF.

This clone has only a few counts. One end of the junction is discordant with germline, which a read error may explain. The J gene is TRBJ2-1, the V gene TRBV5-4; unclear D gene. Germline V gives CDR1 SGHNT, CDR2 YYREEE (reference sequence). The CDR3 has 14 residues. The CDR3 region is CASSLEASSNQQFF. CDR3 DNA: TGTGCCAGCAGCTTGGAGGCCTCCTCCAATCAGCAGTTCTTC.

Concerning this clone: An end of the junction does not agree with germline; a read error may underlie this. The chain has TRBV2 and TRBJ2-5; no clear D gene. The CDR3 length is 11 residues. Per germline, CDR1 SNHLY and CDR2 FYNNEI. The CDR3 region has the DNA TGTGCCAGCAGCTCTCCGGCCCCGGAGAACTTC. It codes for CASSSPAPENF.

The gene calls are TRBV19 and TRBJ2-3; D might be TRBD2 (7 bases). Trimming stripped 5 bases from V and 5 bases from J, with 17 bases between. Germline assignment: CDR1 LNHDA and CDR2 SQIVND (reference sequence). This CDR3 has 15 amino acids. Here the CDR3 reads CASSLLGGLVDTQYF. For the CDR3, the DNA is TGTGCCAGTAGTCTTCTCGGGGGGCTGGTAGATACGCAGTATTTT.

This clone was observed a handful of times. The rearrangement uses TRBV6-6 and TRBJ2-7; TRBD1 matches at 12 bases. The CDR3 totals 15 residues. V dropped 6 bases and J dropped 0; count of bases not matched to a gene: 3. Germline-derived CDR1 and CDR2 are MNHNY and SVGAGI (reference sequence). CDR3 in amino acids: CASREGQGASYEQYF. The DNA for the CDR3 is TGTGCCAGCAGGGAGGGACAGGGGGCCTCCTACGAGCAGTACTTC.

The CDR3 reads CASSLSRSTDTQYF. The DNA for the CDR3 is TGCGCCAGCAGCTTAAGTCGGAGCACAGATACGCAGTATTTT. The chain links TRBV5-1 to TRBJ2-3; D gene unclear. Germline CDR1 is SGHRS and CDR2 is YFSETQ. CDR3 size: 14 residues. V was cut by 2 bases and J by 0 bases, with 7 bases left in between.

The chain recombines TRBV29-1 with TRBJ2-7; 9 bases fit TRBD1. Per the germline V gene, CDR1 is SQVTM and CDR2 is ANQGSEA. The CDR3 extends over 14 amino acids. V was clipped by 1 base and J by 2 bases; unmatched bases: 3. The CDR3 reads CSVEGTGEPYEQYF. CDR3 nucleotide sequence: TGCAGCGTTGAAGGGACAGGGGAACCCTACGAGCAGTACTTC.